The 14 T cell receptor beta chains reported below all come from one sample, sequenced in a study of cytomegalovirus exposure and HLA in healthy donors. The PCR had 60 Vbeta and 13 Jbeta primers. TCRdb's copy holds only in-frame clones and misses some; the assay was immunoSEQ multiplex PCR. The data contain approximately 140,000 clones, 65% to 85% of them singletons. Sequenced sample: PBMCs. All receptors come from a young woman in good health and CMV-seronegative.

This clone came up a few times. V is TRBV29-1 and J is TRBJ1-1, with TRBD1 matching 8 bases. V shed 4 bases and J 10 bases; nucleotides not matched to a gene: 8. From germline, CDR1 is SQVTM and CDR2 ANQGSEA. The CDR3 has 12 residues. CDR3 loop: CSVGTGTQTAFF. In nucleotides, the CDR3 is TGCAGCGTTGGGACAGGGACACAAACAGCTTTCTTT.

This clone was seen only a few times. CDR3 nucleotide sequence: TGCAGCGTAGACCAGGGAAATAACTATGGCTACACCTTC. Translation gives CSVDQGNNYGYTF. This chain links TRBV29-1 with TRBJ1-2; the D gene is possibly TRBD1 (5 bases). V was pared by 6 bases and J by 1 base, with 12 bases between. The CDR3 runs 13 residues. Germline V gene sequence: CDR1 SQVTM, CDR2 ANQGSEA.

The V and J genes are TRBV30 and TRBJ2-7, with 9 bases that match TRBD1. J gave up 5 bases and V 0 bases, and 2 bases lay outside the gene matches. The CDR3 is made up of 13 amino acids. Germline V CDR1 and CDR2: GTSNPN, SVGIG (reference sequence). The chain's CDR3 is CAWSVGTGNEQYF. Here the CDR3 DNA reads TGTGCCTGGAGTGTTGGGACAGGGAACGAGCAGTACTTC.

In its sample, this clone was seen once. This sequence joins TRBV27 and TRBJ1-5, with TRBD1 as a possible D gene (5 bases). V shed 3 bases and J shed 2 bases, with 11 bases lying between them. The CDR3 has 15 amino acids. Germline CDR1 and CDR2: MNHEY and SMNVEV (reference sequence). CDR3 protein: CASSFSGQGNQPQHF. CDR3 DNA: TGTGCCAGCAGTTTCAGTGGACAAGGCAATCAGCCCCAGCATTTT.

This clone was seen many times. The chain joins TRBV6-4 to TRBJ2-3; TRBD1 matches 7 bases. In germline, CDR1 is MRHNA, CDR2 SNTAGT. This CDR3 has 14 amino acids. J lost 2 bases, V lost 4 bases, and 3 bases had no gene match. The CDR3 DNA reads TGTGCCAGCAGTGGCACAGGGGCCACAGATACGCAGTATTTT. The encoded protein is CASSGTGATDTQYF.

This clone has a handful of counts. The chain is built from TRBV2 and TRBJ1-2; TRBD1 matches at 7 bases. This CDR3 region has 15 residues. With 2 bases clipped from V and 7 bases from J, the junction kept 10 bases outside the gene matches. CDR1 is SNHLY, CDR2 FYNNEI, per germline. DNA of the CDR3: TGTGCCAGCAGTGAAATTAGGGGGTCAGGGGGTGGCTACACCTTC. The encoded protein is CASSEIRGSGGGYTF.

This chain links TRBV5-1 with TRBJ2-3; no clear D gene. Germline V gives CDR1 SGHRS, CDR2 YFSETQ. Trimming left V 4 bases short and J 2 bases short, with 17 bases between. The CDR3 runs 16 residues. The CDR3 bases are TGCGCCAGCAGCCCGATGCGGATCTTACCCACAGATACGCAGTATTTT. This translates into CASSPMRILPTDTQYF.

The chain employs TRBV27 and TRBJ2-7; 14 bases align to TRBD2. The CDR3 sequence is 19 residues long. Germline V gene sequence: CDR1 MNHEY, CDR2 SMNVEV (reference sequence). Trimming took 4 bases from V and 5 from J; bases not matched to a gene: 16. Written as DNA, the CDR3 is TGTGCCAGCAGTTCCTACTCCGGGACTAGCGGGAGTAGGGTCGACGAGCAGTACTTC. Its protein is CASSSYSGTSGSRVDEQYF.

The CDR3 DNA follows: TGTGCCAGCAGTTTATCAGGGGTAGTCCCCTACAATGAGCAGTTCTTC. It specifies CASSLSGVVPYNEQFF. The rearrangement uses TRBV27 and TRBJ2-1, with D tentatively TRBD1 (5 bases). This CDR3 spans 16 amino acids. Per the germline V gene, CDR1 is MNHEY and CDR2 is SMNVEV (reference sequence). Trimming removed 0 bases at V and 2 bases at J, with 11 bases between.

The V and J genes are TRBV18 and TRBJ1-5; 9 positions agree with TRBD1. The length of the CDR3 is 14 residues. V lost 3 bases, J lost 5 bases, and 2 bases stayed unmatched. From germline, CDR1 is KGHSH and CDR2 LQKENI. The chain's CDR3 is CASSPRQGDQPQHF. The CDR3 DNA follows: TGTGCCAGCTCACCTCGACAGGGGGATCAGCCCCAGCATTTT.

The CDR3 DNA reads as TGTGCCAGCAGTAAGGCAAGACTAAGCACAGATACGCAGTATTTT. Amino acids: CASSKARLSTDTQYF. The J gene is TRBJ2-3, the V gene TRBV25-1; maybe TRBD2 (5 bases). Germline lookup yields CDR1 MGHDK and CDR2 SYGVNS. V lost 5 bases and J 0 bases, leaving 12 bases between the germline ends. The CDR3 is 15 residues long.

This chain links TRBV18 with TRBJ1-2; D not certain. CDR3 size: 12 residues. Germline CDR1 is KGHSH and CDR2 is LQKENI. V was shortened by 7 bases and J by 8 bases, with 14 bases between the two germline ends. The CDR3 coding sequence is TGTGCCAGCTACCGGTACGGGGAAGGCTACACCTTC. As protein: CASYRYGEGYTF.

The rearrangement uses TRBV5-1 and TRBJ2-7; 11 positions match TRBD2. CDR3 length: 18 residues. After removal of 2 bases from V and 2 bases from J, the junction contained 12 bases not matched to a gene. From germline, CDR1 is SGHRS and CDR2 YFSETQ. The DNA for the CDR3 is TGCGCCAGCAGCTTAAGACAAGGAGGTAGCGGGAGGGCCTACGAGCAGTACTTC. Amino acids: CASSLRQGGSGRAYEQYF.

The V call is TRBV2, the J call TRBJ1-2, with D perhaps TRBD1 (6 bases). The V gene's germline CDR1 is SNHLY and CDR2 FYNNEI. V was cut by 7 bases and J by 2 bases, with 14 bases left in between. This CDR3 contains 14 residues. The CDR3 bases are TGTGCCAGCAATAGTCAGGGGACGAACTATGGCTACACCTTC. Translating it yields CASNSQGTNYGYTF.